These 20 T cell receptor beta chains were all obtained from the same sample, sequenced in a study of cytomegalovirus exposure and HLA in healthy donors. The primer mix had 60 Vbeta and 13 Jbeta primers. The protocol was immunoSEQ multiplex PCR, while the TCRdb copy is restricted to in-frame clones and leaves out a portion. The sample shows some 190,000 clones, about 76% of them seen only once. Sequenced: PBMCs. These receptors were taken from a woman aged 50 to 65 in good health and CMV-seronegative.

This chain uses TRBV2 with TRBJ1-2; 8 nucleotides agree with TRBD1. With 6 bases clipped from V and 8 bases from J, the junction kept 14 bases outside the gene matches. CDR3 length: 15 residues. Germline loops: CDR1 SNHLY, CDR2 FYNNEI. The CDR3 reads CASRSTRTGQGGYTF. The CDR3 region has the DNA TGTGCCAGCAGAAGTACAAGGACAGGGCAGGGCGGCTACACCTTC.

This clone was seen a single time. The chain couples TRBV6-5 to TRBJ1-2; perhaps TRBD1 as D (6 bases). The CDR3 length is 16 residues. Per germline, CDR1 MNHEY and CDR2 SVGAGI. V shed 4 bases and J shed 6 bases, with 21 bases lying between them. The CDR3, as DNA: TGTGCCAGCAGTTCCCCAGGGGTTTACCCCTGGGATGGCTACACCTTC. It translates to CASSSPGVYPWDGYTF.

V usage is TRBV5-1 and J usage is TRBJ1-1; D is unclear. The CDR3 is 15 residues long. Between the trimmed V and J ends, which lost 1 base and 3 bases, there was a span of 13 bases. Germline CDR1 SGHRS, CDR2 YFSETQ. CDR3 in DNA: TGCGCCAGCAGCTTGAGAACGCGGGGAGACACTGAAGCTTTCTTT. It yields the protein CASSLRTRGDTEAFF.

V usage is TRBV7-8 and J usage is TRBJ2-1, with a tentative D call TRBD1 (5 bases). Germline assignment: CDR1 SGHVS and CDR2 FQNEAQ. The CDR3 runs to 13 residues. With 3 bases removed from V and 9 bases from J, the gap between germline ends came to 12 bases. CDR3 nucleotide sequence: TGTGCCAGCAGCTTGGTAAGGGGTAGTGAGCAGTTCTTC. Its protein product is CASSLVRGSEQFF.

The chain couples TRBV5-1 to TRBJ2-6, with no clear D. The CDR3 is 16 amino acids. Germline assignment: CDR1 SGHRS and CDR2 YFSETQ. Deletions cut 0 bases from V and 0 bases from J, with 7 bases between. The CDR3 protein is CASSLGPYSGANVLTF. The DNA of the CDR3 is TGCGCCAGCAGCTTGGGGCCATACTCTGGGGCCAACGTCCTGACTTTC.

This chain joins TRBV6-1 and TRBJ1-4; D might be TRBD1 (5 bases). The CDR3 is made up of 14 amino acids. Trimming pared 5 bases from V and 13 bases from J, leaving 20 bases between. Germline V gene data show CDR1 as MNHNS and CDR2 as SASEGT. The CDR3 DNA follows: TGTGCCAGCAGTAACCTAAGGGGCGAGTCGGGACTGTTTTTT. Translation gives CASSNLRGESGLFF.

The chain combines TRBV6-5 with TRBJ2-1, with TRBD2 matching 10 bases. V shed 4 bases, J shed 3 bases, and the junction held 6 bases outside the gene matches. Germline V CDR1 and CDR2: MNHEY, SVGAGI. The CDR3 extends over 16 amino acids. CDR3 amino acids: CASSSLAGANYNEQFF. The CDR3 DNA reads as TGTGCCAGCAGTTCTCTAGCGGGGGCTAACTACAATGAGCAGTTCTTC.

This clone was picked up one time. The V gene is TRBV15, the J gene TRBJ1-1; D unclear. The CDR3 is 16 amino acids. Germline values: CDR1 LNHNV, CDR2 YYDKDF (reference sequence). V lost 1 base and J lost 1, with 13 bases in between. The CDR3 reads CATSRVGGKRNTEAFF. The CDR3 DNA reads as TGTGCCACCAGCAGAGTTGGAGGGAAACGGAACACTGAAGCTTTCTTT.

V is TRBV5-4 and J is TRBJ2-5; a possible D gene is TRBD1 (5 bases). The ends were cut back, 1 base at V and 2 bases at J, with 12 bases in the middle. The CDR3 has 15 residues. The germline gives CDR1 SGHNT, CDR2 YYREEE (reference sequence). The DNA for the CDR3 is TGTGCCAGCAGCTTGACGCAGGGTACGCAAGAGACCCAGTACTTC. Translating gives CASSLTQGTQETQYF.

The chain's CDR3 is CASSLGQPGTDTQYF. The CDR3 DNA is TGTGCCAGCAGCTTAGGGCAGCCTGGCACAGATACGCAGTATTTT. This chain connects TRBV7-3 to TRBJ2-3, with D unclear. This CDR3 contains 15 residues. Germline V gene lookup returns CDR1 SGHTA and CDR2 FQGTGA. The V end lost 2 bases, the J end lost 1 base, and 10 bases lay between the germline ends.

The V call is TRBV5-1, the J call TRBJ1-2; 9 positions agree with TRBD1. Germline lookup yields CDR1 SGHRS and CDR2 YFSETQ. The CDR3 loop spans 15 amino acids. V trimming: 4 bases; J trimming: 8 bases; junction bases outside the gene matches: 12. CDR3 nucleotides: TGCGCCAGCAGCCCCAACACAGGGGGCGTGGAGGGCTACACCTTC. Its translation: CASSPNTGGVEGYTF. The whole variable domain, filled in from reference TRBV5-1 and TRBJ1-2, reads KAGVTQTPRYLIKTRGQQVTLSCSPISGHRSVSWYQQTPGQGLQFLFEYFSETQRNKGNFPGRFSGRQFSNSRSEMNVSTLELGDSALYLCASSPNTGGVEGYTFGSGTRLTVV.

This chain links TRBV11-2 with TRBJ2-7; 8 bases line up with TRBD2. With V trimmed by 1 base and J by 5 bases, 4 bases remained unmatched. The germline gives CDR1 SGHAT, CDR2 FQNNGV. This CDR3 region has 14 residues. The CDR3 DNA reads TGTGCCAGCAGCTTAGTTGCCGGGAGGGACGAGCAGTACTTC. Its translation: CASSLVAGRDEQYF.

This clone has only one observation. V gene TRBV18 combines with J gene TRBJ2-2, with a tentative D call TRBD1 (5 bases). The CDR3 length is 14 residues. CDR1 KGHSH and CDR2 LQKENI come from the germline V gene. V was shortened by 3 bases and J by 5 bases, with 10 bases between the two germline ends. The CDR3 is CASSPEGVTGELFF. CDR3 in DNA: TGTGCCAGCTCACCGGAAGGGGTTACCGGGGAGCTGTTTTTT.

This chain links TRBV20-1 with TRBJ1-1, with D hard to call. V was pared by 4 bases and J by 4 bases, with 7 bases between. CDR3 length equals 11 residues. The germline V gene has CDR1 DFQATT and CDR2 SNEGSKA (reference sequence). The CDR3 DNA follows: TGCAGTGCTAATTCTCGCACTGAAGCTTTCTTT. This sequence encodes CSANSRTEAFF.

In nucleotides, the CDR3 is TGTGCCAGCAGCTCGTGGGGACTAGCGGGATACTACAATGAGCAGTTCTTC. Residues: CASSSWGLAGYYNEQFF. The chain combines TRBV7-2 with TRBJ2-1, with 13 bases lining up with TRBD2. The trim removed 4 bases at V and 3 bases at J, leaving 6 bases unmatched. Germline values: CDR1 SGHTA, CDR2 FQGNSA. The length of the CDR3 is 17 residues.

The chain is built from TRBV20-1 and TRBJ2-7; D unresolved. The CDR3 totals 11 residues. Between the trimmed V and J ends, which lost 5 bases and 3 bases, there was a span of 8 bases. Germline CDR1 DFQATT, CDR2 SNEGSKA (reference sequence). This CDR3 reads CSAGPVYEQYF. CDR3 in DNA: TGCAGTGCTGGCCCCGTCTACGAGCAGTACTTC.

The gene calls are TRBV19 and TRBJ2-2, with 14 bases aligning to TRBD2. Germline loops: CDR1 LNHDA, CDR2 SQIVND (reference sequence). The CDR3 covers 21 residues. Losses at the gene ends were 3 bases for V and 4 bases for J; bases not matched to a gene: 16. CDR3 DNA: TGTGCCAGTAGTATTAGGGGGACTAGCGGGAGAAAGTTGGTGAGCACCGGGGAGCTGTTTTTT. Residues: CASSIRGTSGRKLVSTGELFF.

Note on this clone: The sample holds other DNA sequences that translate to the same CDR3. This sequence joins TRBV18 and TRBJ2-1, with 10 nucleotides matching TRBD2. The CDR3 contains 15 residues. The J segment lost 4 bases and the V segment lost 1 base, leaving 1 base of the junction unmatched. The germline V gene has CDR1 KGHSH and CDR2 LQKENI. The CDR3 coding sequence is TGTGCCAGCTCACCACGGACTAGCGGATACAATGAGCAGTTCTTC. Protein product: CASSPRTSGYNEQFF.

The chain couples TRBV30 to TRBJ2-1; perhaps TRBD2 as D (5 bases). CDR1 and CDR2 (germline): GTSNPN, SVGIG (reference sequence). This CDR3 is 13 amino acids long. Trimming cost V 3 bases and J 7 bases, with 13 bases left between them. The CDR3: CAWSPKAVNEQFF. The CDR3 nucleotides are TGTGCCTGGAGCCCTAAAGCGGTTAATGAGCAGTTCTTC.

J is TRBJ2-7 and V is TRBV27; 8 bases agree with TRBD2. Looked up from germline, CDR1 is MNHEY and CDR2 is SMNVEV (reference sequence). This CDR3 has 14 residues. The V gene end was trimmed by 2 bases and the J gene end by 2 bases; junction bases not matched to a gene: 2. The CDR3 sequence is CASSLAGGPYEQYF. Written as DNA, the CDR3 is TGTGCCAGCAGTTTAGCGGGAGGACCCTACGAGCAGTACTTC.